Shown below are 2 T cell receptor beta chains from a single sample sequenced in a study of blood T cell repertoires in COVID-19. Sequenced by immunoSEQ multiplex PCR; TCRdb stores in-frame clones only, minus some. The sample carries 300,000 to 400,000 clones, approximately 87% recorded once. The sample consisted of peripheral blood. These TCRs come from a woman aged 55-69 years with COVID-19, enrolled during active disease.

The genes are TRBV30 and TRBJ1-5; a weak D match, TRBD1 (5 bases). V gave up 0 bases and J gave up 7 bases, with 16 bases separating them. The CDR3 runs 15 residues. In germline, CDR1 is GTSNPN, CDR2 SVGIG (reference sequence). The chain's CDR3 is CAWSVLGGAQQPQHF. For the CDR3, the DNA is TGTGCCTGGAGTGTACTTGGCGGGGCGCAACAGCCCCAGCATTTT. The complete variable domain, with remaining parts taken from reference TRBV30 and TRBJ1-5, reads SQTIHQWPATLVQPVGSPLSLECTVEGTSNPNLYWYRQAAGRGLQLLFYSVGIGQISSEVPQNLSASRPQDRQFILSSKKLLLSDSGFYLCAWSVLGGAQQPQHFGDGTRLSIL.

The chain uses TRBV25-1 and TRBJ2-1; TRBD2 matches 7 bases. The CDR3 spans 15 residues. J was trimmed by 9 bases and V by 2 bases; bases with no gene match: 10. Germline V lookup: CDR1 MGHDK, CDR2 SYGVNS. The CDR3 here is CASSEQTSGEVEQFF. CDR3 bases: TGTGCCAGCAGTGAACAGACCAGCGGGGAGGTTGAGCAGTTCTTC.